Given below is one T cell receptor beta chain in context. The source of the sample is a study of blood T cell repertoires in COVID-19. Libraries were prepared by immunoSEQ multiplex PCR; TCRdb keeps only in-frame clonotypes and omits some of them. The sample lists 89,000 or so clones, around 89% seen once, with roughly 2.5% in the top ten. CDR3 length equals 14 residues. Deletions cut 7 bases from V and 0 bases from J, with 10 bases between. Germline values: CDR1 MDHEN, CDR2 SYDVKM. This rearrangement joins TRBV28 to TRBJ2-1; the D gene is possibly TRBD2 (5 bases). The sample comprised peripheral blood. This sequence originates from a man between 50 and 59 years old with COVID-19, enrolled during active disease. The CDR3 DNA follows: TGTGCCAGCATTCGGGGTAGCTCCTACAATGAGCAGTTCTTC. The encoded protein is CASIRGSSYNEQFF.